The subject of this entry is one T cell receptor beta chain. These data originate in a study of shared clonotypes between healthy human individuals. TCRdb keeps only in-frame clones here, not all; method: immunoSEQ multiplex PCR. This sample has some 2,500,000 clones, with roughly 93% found just once. The germline V gene has CDR1 MDHEN and CDR2 SYDVKM. The germline V and J ends were trimmed by 4 bases and 3 bases, with 12 bases remaining between them. The CDR3 spans 14 residues. The receptor was derived from a man aged 18 to 30 in good health. Some clones in this sample may be carry-over from other donors' samples. The sample comprised naive CD4+ T cells from PBMCs. Stated subset: CD45RA+ positively selected. The V gene is TRBV28, the J gene TRBJ1-2, with D uncertain. Here the CDR3 reads CASSSHRRHYGYTF. The CDR3 region has the DNA TGTGCCAGCAGTTCGCACCGACGGCACTATGGCTACACCTTC.